This T cell receptor (beta chain) was sequenced during a study of T cell changes during pregnancy in multiple sclerosis. Using immunoSEQ multiplex PCR, the repertoire was profiled, and TCRdb retains in-frame clones only, with some absent. The sample records approximately 100,000 clones, more than 85% being singletons. The sequencing here drew on peripheral blood, taken in the second trimester of pregnancy. This clonotype was sampled from a female donor with multiple sclerosis, enrolled in a pregnancy study.

CDR3 sequence reads: CASSPLPSTDTQYF. The DNA of the CDR3 is TGTGCCAGCTCACCACTCCCATCAACAGATACGCAGTATTTT. V and J are TRBV18 and TRBJ2-3; unclear D gene. This CDR3 comprises 14 residues. V lost 1 base and J lost 3, with 8 bases in between. Germline loops: CDR1 KGHSH, CDR2 LQKENI. Full variable domain (missing parts from reference TRBV18 and TRBJ2-3): NAGVMQNPRHLVRRRGQEARLRCSPMKGHSHVYWYRQLPEEGLKFMVYLQKENIIDESGMPKERFSAEFPKEGPSILRIQQVVRGDSAAYFCASSPLPSTDTQYFGPGTRLTVL.